This T cell receptor (beta chain) comes out of a study of cytomegalovirus exposure and HLA in healthy donors. Study in general: Earlier, 150 million to 200 million T cells were analyzed, and 117 million unique TCR beta sequences were found among them. Study-level points and caveats: Relative to the approximately 660-donor mean, N-insertions were reportedly fewer in an Asian-associated ancestry cluster in a later analysis. Earlier analysis looked at TCR beta V segments, and most were productive about 87% or about 30% of the time.

The V gene's germline CDR1 is GTSNPN and CDR2 SVGIG (reference sequence). The V gene lost 3 bases and the J gene lost 2 bases, with 17 bases spanning the gap. This CDR3 is built from 16 residues. Researchers ran the PCR with 60 Vbeta and 13 Jbeta primers. TCRdb keeps only in-frame clones here, not all; method: immunoSEQ multiplex PCR. In all, the sample yields 45,000 to 55,000 clones. Details on this clone: Its cognate antigen is unknown.

The receptor comes from a man aged 40-49 years in good health and CMV-seropositive. The chain combines TRBV30 with TRBJ1-3; perhaps TRBD1 as D (5 bases). Material: PBMCs. CDR3 in DNA: TGTGCCTGGAGGTCGGGGGAACAGTTCCCTGGAAACACCATATATTTT. It translates to CAWRSGEQFPGNTIYF.